This entry lists 14 T cell receptor beta chains sequenced from one sample in a study of human T cells and chemical hapten exposure. The time point denotes: patch test 1, 2 weeks after DPC sensitization. As to treatment: therapeutic diphenylcyclopropenone sensitization with weekly scalp DPC. TCRdb re-analysed the RACE reads in MiXCR, keeping a single row per CDR3 protein. Of about 81,000 distinct CDR3 sequences detected, over 6% appear once; the ten largest clones hold 1.5% to 1.9%. This material consisted of whole blood, taken in connection with sensitization to the hapten diphenylcyclopropenone (DPC). These receptors all come from a woman in her twenties or thirties with alopecia areata. Some clones in this sample may be carry-over from other donors' samples.

This clonotype was picked up many times. The chain couples TRBV7-9 to TRBJ1-6; D unclear. Germline CDR1 SEHNR, CDR2 FQNEAQ (reference sequence). Trimming stripped 1 base from V and 0 bases from J, with 10 bases between. CDR3 size: 17 residues. The CDR3 reads CASSLELQSSYNSPLHF. In nucleotides, the CDR3 is TGTGCCAGCAGCTTAGAACTCCAAAGCTCCTATAATTCACCCCTCCACTTT.

This clonotype was detected only a few times. The genes are TRBV29-1 and TRBJ1-1; 7 bases are shared with TRBD1. Germline CDR1 is SQVTM and CDR2 is ANQGSEA. V shed 1 base, J shed 4 bases, and the junction held 6 bases outside the gene matches. The CDR3 spans 14 residues. The CDR3 nucleotides are TGCAGCGTTGAAGGGGCAGCAGGGGGCACTGAAGCTTTCTTT. Its translation: CSVEGAAGGTEAFF.

The sample holds many counts of this clonotype. The chain couples TRBV7-2 to TRBJ2-5; 9 bases are shared with TRBD2. This CDR3 is built from 19 residues. The J segment lost 3 bases and the V segment lost 0 bases, leaving 14 bases of the junction unmatched. Germline V CDR1 and CDR2: SGHTA, FQGNSA. CDR3 sequence reads: CASSLAPSDSGGTEETQYF. The CDR3 DNA reads as TGTGCCAGCAGCTTAGCCCCCTCCGATAGCGGGGGAACGGAAGAGACCCAGTACTTC.

Many counts were recorded for this clonotype. The chain combines TRBV5-1 with TRBJ2-1; D may be TRBD2 (5 bases). From germline, CDR1 is SGHRS and CDR2 YFSETQ. This CDR3 spans 14 amino acids. V was trimmed by 4 bases and J by 2 bases, leaving 10 bases between them. The CDR3 DNA reads as TGCGCCAGCAGCCCGGACTTAACCTACAATGAGCAGTTCTTC. This gives the protein CASSPDLTYNEQFF.

In its sample, this clonotype was seen a few times. This chain links TRBV10-3 with TRBJ1-3; a possible D gene is TRBD1 (6 bases). CDR3 size: 17 residues. Germline CDR1 and CDR2: ENHRY and SYGVKD. V was shortened by 4 bases and J by 0 bases, with 16 bases between the two germline ends. CDR3 region: CAISAGGGRSSGNTIYF. The CDR3 DNA is TGTGCCATCAGTGCCGGGGGGGGGCGAAGCTCTGGAAACACCATATATTTT.

The chain joins TRBV5-4 to TRBJ1-3; D gene ambiguous. The CDR3 sequence is 16 residues long. Germline V gene sequence: CDR1 SGHNT, CDR2 YYREEE (reference sequence). Trimming took off 2 bases at V and 0 bases at J, with 12 bases between the two ends. The CDR3 sequence: CASSLGHQSSGNTIYF. CDR3 nucleotides: TGTGCCAGCAGCTTAGGGCACCAGAGCTCTGGAAACACCATATATTTT. Looking up the rest from reference TRBV5-4 and TRBJ1-3 gives the full variable domain: ETGVTQSPTHLIKTRGQQVTLRCSSQSGHNTVSWYQQALGQGPQFIFQYYREEENGRGNFPPRFSGLQFPNYSSELNVNALELDDSALYLCASSLGHQSSGNTIYFGEGSWLTVV.

Only a few counts were recorded for this clonotype. The gene calls are TRBV6-1 and TRBJ1-4; 7 positions agree with TRBD1. V lost 5 bases and J lost 2; bases outside the gene matches: 2. The germline gives CDR1 MNHNS, CDR2 SASEGT. This CDR3 contains 14 residues. CDR3 nucleotide sequence: TGTGCCAGCAGTAGACAGGGCACTAATGAAAAACTGTTTTTT. This translates into CASSRQGTNEKLFF.

In its sample, this clonotype was seen many times. In DNA, the CDR3 is TGCAGTGCTAGAGATACAGGGTCCCCCCTCCACTTT. As protein: CSARDTGSPLHF. This sequence joins TRBV20-1 and TRBJ1-6, with D maybe TRBD1 (6 bases). CDR1 DFQATT and CDR2 SNEGSKA come from the germline V gene (reference sequence). This CDR3 has 12 amino acids. V lost 0 bases, J lost 13 bases, and 10 bases lay in between.

The chain has TRBV18 and TRBJ2-3, with D possibly called TRBD1 or TRBD2 (6 bases each). CDR3 size: 19 residues. Germline V gives CDR1 KGHSH, CDR2 LQKENI. V gave up 0 bases and J gave up 0 bases, with 19 bases separating them. The CDR3 region has the DNA TGTGCCAGCTCACCACCCCGTGGGGGGCCTTCTTCTAGCACAGATACGCAGTATTTT. Protein product: CASSPPRGGPSSSTDTQYF. Supplemented by reference TRBV18 and TRBJ2-3, the full variable domain reads NAGVMQNPRHLVRRRGQEARLRCSPMKGHSHVYWYRQLPEEGLKFMVYLQKENIIDESGMPKERFSAEFPKEGPSILRIQQVVRGDSAAYFCASSPPRGGPSSSTDTQYFGPGTRLTVL.

At least ten counts were recorded for this clonotype. J is TRBJ2-7 and V is TRBV7-9; 8 nucleotides agree with TRBD2. The CDR3 is 15 amino acids. V lost 4 bases and J lost 0; bases outside the gene matches: 5. The germline V gene has CDR1 SEHNR and CDR2 FQNEAQ (reference sequence). The CDR3 DNA is TGTGCCAGCAGCTCCGGACTAGCCTTCTCCTACGAGCAGTACTTC. It specifies CASSSGLAFSYEQYF.

The chain couples TRBV5-1 to TRBJ1-5; tentatively, D is TRBD1 (6 bases). V lost 4 bases to trimming and J lost 5 bases, with 13 bases between them. CDR3 length: 14 residues. Germline V CDR1 and CDR2: SGHRS, YFSETQ. CDR3 residues: CASSRGGLDQPQHF. CDR3 sequence (DNA): TGCGCCAGCAGCCGCGGGGGCCTCGATCAGCCCCAGCATTTT.

In its sample, this clonotype was seen many times. This chain uses TRBV12-3 or TRBV12-4 with TRBJ1-1; tentatively, D is TRBD1 (5 bases). Trimming shortened V by 3 bases and J by 3 bases, and 8 bases separated the two germline ends. This CDR3 comprises 13 residues. The CDR3: CASSFWGDTEAFF. The CDR3 DNA follows: TGTGCCAGCAGTTTTTGGGGGGACACTGAAGCTTTCTTT.

This clonotype has a count of ten or more. V is TRBV9 and J is TRBJ1-1, with TRBD1 matching over 7 bases. The germline CDR1 and CDR2 sequences are SGDLS and YYNGEE. V trimming: 4 bases; J trimming: 5 bases; junction bases outside the gene matches: 8. The CDR3 length is 14 residues. Here the CDR3 DNA reads TGTGCCAGCAGCTCCCGACAGGGTGGTACTGAAGCTTTCTTT. It yields the protein CASSSRQGGTEAFF.

This clonotype has a count of ten or more. The V and J genes are TRBV19 and TRBJ1-2; D gene unclear. CDR1 and CDR2 from the germline V gene are LNHDA and SQIVND (reference sequence). Trimming took off 8 bases at V and 7 bases at J, with 17 bases between the two ends. The CDR3 has 13 residues. As DNA, the CDR3 is TGTGCCAGTCGAGAAGGCGCATCGCGTGGCTACACCTTC. Translation gives CASREGASRGYTF.